This T cell receptor beta chain was found in a study of blood T cell repertoires in COVID-19. About the study: Sources were T cells, B-cell-depleted T cells, or PBMCs; the material itself was cDNA or gDNA.

Cohorts were based on clinical histories the participants reported. Authors' methods: The assay estimated nucleated cells by amplifying reference gene primers. Assay: immunoSEQ multiplex PCR; the TCRdb copy retains only in-frame clones and omits some. The V and J calls and clone size are taken from that table; D and trimming were inferred from the DNA. This sample yields 200,000 to 300,000 clones, of which approximately 86% are seen a single time; 3.3% belongs to the top ten. The sequenced sample was PBMCs or T cells enriched from blood (not recorded which). The clonotype was recovered from a woman between 35 and 50 years old with acute COVID-19.

For the CDR3, the DNA is TGTGCCAGCAATGATGGGGGGTTTTTTTACGAGCAGTACTTC. It yields the protein CASNDGGFFYEQYF. The gene calls are TRBV25-1 and TRBJ2-7, with D maybe TRBD2 (6 bases). CDR3 size: 14 residues. Trimming removed 7 bases from V and 4 bases from J, with 17 bases in between. Germline V gene data show CDR1 as MGHDK and CDR2 as SYGVNS.